This entry lists 16 T cell receptor beta chains sequenced from one sample in a study of cytomegalovirus exposure and HLA in healthy donors. The PCR was carried out with 60 Vbeta primers and 13 Jbeta primers. The protocol was immunoSEQ multiplex PCR, while the TCRdb copy is restricted to in-frame clones and leaves out a portion. The data contain approximately 120,000 clones, 69% of them singletons. The sample comprised PBMCs. The receptors were sampled from a woman aged 70-85 years in good health and CMV-seropositive.

This clone has just a few counts. Other DNA sequences in the same sample also yield this CDR3. CDR3 in DNA: TGCGCCAGCAGCTTGGCTAGCGGCTCCTACAATGAGCAGTTCTTC. Encoded protein: CASSLASGSYNEQFF. The chain employs TRBV5-1 and TRBJ2-1; the match to TRBD2 covers 7 bases. The germline V gene has CDR1 SGHRS and CDR2 YFSETQ. CDR3 length: 15 residues. After removal of 0 bases from V and 0 bases from J, the junction contained 0 bases not matched to a gene.

The chain carries TRBV7-9 and TRBJ1-6; D might be TRBD1 (5 bases). Germline assignment: CDR1 SEHNR and CDR2 FQNEAQ (reference sequence). The CDR3 is made up of 17 amino acids. V lost 3 bases to trimming and J lost 4 bases, with 16 bases between them. The CDR3 DNA sequence: TGTGCCAGCAGCTTCTCAGGACATGGGGGGTATAATTCACCCCTCCACTTT. This codes for CASSFSGHGGYNSPLHF.

The chain carries TRBV5-1 and TRBJ1-4; TRBD1 matches at 8 bases. There are 14 residues in the CDR3. V shed 4 bases and J 3 bases; nucleotides not matched to a gene: 2. CDR1 is SGHRS, CDR2 YFSETQ, per germline. CDR3 nucleotides: TGCGCCAGCAGCCCGGACAGGGCTAATGAAAAACTGTTTTTT. This gives the protein CASSPDRANEKLFF.

This sequence joins TRBV7-2 and TRBJ2-3; D not resolved. The V and J ends lost 2 bases and 4 bases respectively, with 4 bases between them. CDR1 is SGHTA and CDR2 is FQGNSA in the germline V gene. This CDR3 spans 12 amino acids. In nucleotides, the CDR3 is TGTGCCAGCAGCTTACTATCAGATACGCAGTATTTT. This encodes CASSLLSDTQYF.

The chain joins TRBV5-6 to TRBJ2-3, with D hard to call. Trimming took 4 bases from V and 2 from J, leaving 5 bases between them. Looked up from germline, CDR1 is SGHDT and CDR2 is YYEEEE. CDR3 size: 12 residues. The CDR3 nucleotides are TGTGCCAGCAGCCAAAACACAGATACGCAGTATTTT. Protein sequence: CASSQNTDTQYF.

The CDR3 region is CASTEREKLFF. The CDR3 coding sequence is TGTGCCAGTACAGAGAGGGAAAAACTGTTTTTT. This rearrangement joins TRBV19 to TRBJ1-4; no firm D call. Trimming removed 7 bases from V and 8 bases from J, with 8 bases in between. This CDR3 region has 11 residues. Germline CDR1 and CDR2: LNHDA and SQIVND (reference sequence).

Notes on this clone: This CDR3 is also generated by other DNA sequences in the sample. V and J are TRBV27 and TRBJ1-3; possible D gene TRBD1, 6 bases. Germline-derived CDR1 and CDR2 are MNHEY and SMNVEV (reference sequence). CDR3 length: 14 amino acids. V gave up 8 bases and J gave up 3 bases, with 14 bases separating them. The CDR3 DNA is TGTGCCAGCTCTGGGACAAGGGATGGAAACACCATATATTTT. This encodes CASSGTRDGNTIYF.

This chain joins TRBV30 and TRBJ1-5; D not resolved. With 1 base removed from V and 3 bases from J, the gap between germline ends came to 7 bases. Germline V gene lookup returns CDR1 GTSNPN and CDR2 SVGIG (reference sequence). The CDR3 is 13 amino acids. CDR3 bases: TGTGCCTGGAGTGAAGACTTCAATCAGCCCCAGCATTTT. It yields the protein CAWSEDFNQPQHF. Using reference TRBV30 and TRBJ1-5 for the parts outside the CDR3, the full variable domain is SQTIHQWPATLVQPVGSPLSLECTVEGTSNPNLYWYRQAAGRGLQLLFYSVGIGQISSEVPQNLSASRPQDRQFILSSKKLLLSDSGFYLCAWSEDFNQPQHFGDGTRLSIL.

This rearrangement joins TRBV5-4 to TRBJ2-1; a possible D gene is TRBD1 (6 bases). Germline V gene sequence: CDR1 SGHNT, CDR2 YYREEE (reference sequence). The CDR3 extends over 15 amino acids. V lost 4 bases, J lost 5 bases, and 16 bases lay in between. The CDR3 protein is CASSPGTPNNNEQFF. In DNA, the CDR3 is TGTGCCAGCAGCCCTGGGACACCTAATAACAATGAGCAGTTCTTC.

This chain uses TRBV5-8 with TRBJ1-1; D possibly corresponds to TRBD1 (5 bases). The CDR3 runs 16 residues. V was cut by 2 bases and J by 3 bases, with 17 bases left in between. Per the germline V gene, CDR1 is SGHTS and CDR2 is YDEGEE. This chain's CDR3 is CASSFGGVRLDTEAFF. For the CDR3, the DNA is TGTGCCAGCAGCTTCGGGGGGGTGAGGTTGGACACTGAAGCTTTCTTT.

Only a few counts were recorded for this clone. This sequence joins TRBV7-2 and TRBJ1-1; D remains ambiguous. The CDR3 consists of 13 residues. Germline V gene sequence: CDR1 SGHTA, CDR2 FQGNSA. V was trimmed by 2 bases and J by 1 base, leaving 5 bases between them. The CDR3 DNA reads TGTGCCAGCAGCTTATCTAAGAACACTGAAGCTTTCTTT. Protein: CASSLSKNTEAFF.

This sequence joins TRBV10-2 and TRBJ2-1; tentative D call: TRBD2 (6 bases). Germline V gene lookup returns CDR1 WSHSY and CDR2 SAAADI. V lost 2 bases and J 5 bases, leaving 13 bases between the germline ends. The CDR3 is 15 residues long. CDR3 residues: CASSEIGGRDNEQFF. The DNA for the CDR3 is TGCGCCAGCAGTGAGATTGGAGGGCGCGACAATGAGCAGTTCTTC.

This clone was detected a few times. V and J are TRBV6-5 and TRBJ2-5; 11 nucleotides line up with TRBD1. TRBJ2-7 matches the DNA end more closely, so the J call is doubtful. The CDR3 extends over 16 amino acids. Germline V gene data show CDR1 as MNHEY and CDR2 as SVGAGI. DNA of the CDR3: TGTGCCAGCAGTTCTGCCGGGACAGGGGGTTCCTACGAGCAGTACTTC. Translating gives CASSSAGTGGSYEQYF.

The chain couples TRBV7-2 to TRBJ2-5; no definite D call. In germline, CDR1 is SGHTA, CDR2 FQGNSA. V was clipped by 3 bases and J by 4 bases, with 18 bases between them. The CDR3 is made up of 16 amino acids. In DNA, the CDR3 is TGTGCCAGCAGCTTGCGGTCTGGGTACGTAGGAGAGACCCAGTACTTC. Its translation: CASSLRSGYVGETQYF.

V usage is TRBV5-4 and J usage is TRBJ2-7; 9 positions match TRBD2. The germline CDR1 and CDR2 sequences are SGHNT and YYREEE (reference sequence). This CDR3 spans 14 amino acids. Germline trimming cut 4 bases from V and 3 bases from J; bases unmatched to any gene: 5. Here the CDR3 DNA reads TGTGCCAGCAGCCCCGGGACTAGCCGCTACGAGCAGTACTTC. It translates to CASSPGTSRYEQYF.

The chain employs TRBV4-1 and TRBJ1-5; D not resolved. V dropped 0 bases and J dropped 4 bases, with 7 bases sitting between them. The CDR3 contains 14 residues. The germline CDR1 and CDR2 sequences are MGHRA and YSYEKL. CDR3 in amino acids: CASSQEPRNQPQHF. CDR3 DNA: TGCGCCAGCAGCCAAGAGCCCAGAAATCAGCCCCAGCATTTT.